The entry that follows covers one T cell receptor (beta chain) sequence. As yet, its antigen is unknown. The data belong to a study of cytomegalovirus exposure and HLA in healthy donors. Study outcomes and limitations: The study had only CMV serostatus as immune exposure information.

The CDR3 sequence is 14 residues long. In germline, CDR1 is KGHSH, CDR2 LQKENI. V lost 5 bases and J lost 5; bases outside the gene matches: 5. PCR amplification relied on 60 Vbeta primers (plus 13 Jbeta primers). TCRdb keeps only in-frame clones here, not all; method: immunoSEQ multiplex PCR. The repertoire has 100,000 or so clones, around 79% of them found once; the top ten carry approximately 2.1%. This chain uses TRBV18 with TRBJ2-5, with 10 bases aligning to TRBD1. This sequence originates from a woman aged 35 to 49 in good health and CMV-seronegative. Sequenced sample: PBMCs. The CDR3 loop reads CASSSTGGKETQYF. CDR3 in DNA: TGTGCCAGCTCATCGACAGGGGGCAAGGAGACCCAGTACTTC.